The source of this TCR beta chain is a study of T cell responses to AZD1222 COVID-19 vaccine. General study points: Donors, mostly white British, included more females; clonal diversity was possibly underestimated. Repertoire sampling was restricted to post-peak T cell response timepoints. Just a handful of people given AZD1222 tested seropositive at baseline. Spike was spanned by vaccine-associated CD4 TCRs, which were dominant at 160-218 and 743-854.

J lost 3 bases, V lost 5 bases, and 5 bases had no gene match. The germline CDR1 and CDR2 sequences are LNHNV and YYDKDF (reference sequence). The length of the CDR3 is 14 residues. Assay: immunoSEQ multiplex PCR; the TCRdb copy retains only in-frame clones and omits some. Of 150,000 to 180,000 clones detected, 85% to 90% appear once; the ten largest clones hold 5.5%. As concerns this clone: Its cognate antigen is unknown.

The source was peripheral blood, collected on day 0 of MenACWY control vaccination. This sequence originates from an adult in good health. The rearrangement links TRBV15 to TRBJ2-7; 9 positions match TRBD1. CDR3 in amino acids: CATSPLGQGYEQYF. The CDR3 coding sequence is TGTGCCACCAGCCCCCTGGGACAGGGCTACGAGCAGTACTTC.